This record concerns one TCR beta chain sequence. This record belongs to a study of CD8 T cells in Susac syndrome. The authors reverse transcribed roughly 0.5 to 1 ug RNA with random hexamers. TCRdb itself ran the immunoSEQ multiplex PCR reads through MiXCR, one entry per CDR3 protein. The repertoire holds 95,000 to 150,000 distinct CDR3 sequences, with about 95% as singletons. The germline CDR1 and CDR2 sequences are MRHNA and SNTAGT. V gave up 2 bases and J gave up 4 bases; unmatched junction bases: 1. The CDR3 has 14 residues. Sequencing was done on a sample of CD8+ T cells from PBMCs. This chain connects TRBV6-4 to TRBJ2-3; 9 positions agree with TRBD2. The receptor's source is a human donor with Susac syndrome. CDR3 in DNA: TGTGCCAGCAGTGACGCGGGGGGGCCAGATACGCAGTATTTT. It codes for CASSDAGGPDTQYF.